This T cell receptor (beta chain) was identified in a study of cytomegalovirus exposure and HLA in healthy donors. Overall study: From donors who were HLA-typed, an early data release held around 80 million unique TCRs. Study-level points and caveats: A later analysis showed TCR association rates differing by HLA locus, peaking at DRB1 and lowest at HLA-C. About 180 TCR beta chains were listed as cytomegalovirus-associated.

As for the donors, each was a healthy bone marrow donor. The V gene's germline CDR1 is SGHVS and CDR2 FNYEAQ. The CDR3 is 16 amino acids. Trimming at V came to 4 bases and at J to 1 base, leaving 7 bases not matched to a gene. As for this clone: Its antigen is undetermined.

Vbeta (60) and Jbeta (13) primers were used in the PCR. Assay: immunoSEQ multiplex PCR; the TCRdb copy retains only in-frame clones and omits some. The sample comprises 110,000 or so clones, 67% of which are singletons, and roughly 8.7% rests with the top ten. The receptor comes from a man younger than 30 in good health and CMV-seropositive. The sample comprised PBMCs. The rearrangement links TRBV7-6 to TRBJ2-5; 9 positions match TRBD2. The CDR3 sequence is CASSSSGTSLQETQYF. CDR3 nucleotide sequence: TGTGCCAGCAGCTCGTCGGGGACTAGCCTCCAAGAGACCCAGTACTTC.